What follows are 5 T cell receptor beta chains derived from one specimen sequenced in a study of T cells in Graves' hyperthyroidism and ophthalmopathy. RNA transcripts yielded amplified TCR beta CDR3 regions. Carried out on the TCR CDR3, a first-round RT-PCR used the HTBI primer set. Each CDR3 protein is one row after TCRdb ran MiXCR on the multiplex PCR reads. The sample has under 350,000 distinct CDR3 sequences; 25% to 30% are singletons. Material for sequencing was blood. These receptors all stem from a man aged 40-50 years with Graves' hyperthyroidism that later progressed to Graves' ophthalmopathy.

This clonotype has a handful of counts. A clone one base away is much larger, so this may be a read error. The chain couples TRBV18 to TRBJ1-5, with D possibly being TRBD1 (6 bases). Trimming stripped 5 bases from V and 5 bases from J, with 16 bases between. The length of the CDR3 is 15 residues. Germline-derived CDR1 and CDR2 are KGHSH and LQKENI. The CDR3 here is CASSETGGEDQPQHF. DNA for the CDR3: TGTGCCAGCTCAGAGACAGGAGGAGAGGATCAGCCCCAGCATTTT. The full variable domain, with the rest looked up from reference TRBV18 and TRBJ1-5, is NAGVMQNPRHLVRRRGQEARLRCSPMKGHSHVYWYRQLPEEGLKFMVYLQKENIIDESGMPKERFSAEFPKEGPSILRIQQVVRGDSAAYFCASSETGGEDQPQHFGDGTRLSIL.

This clonotype has at least ten counts. V and J are TRBV18 and TRBJ2-5; 7 positions match TRBD1. V lost 2 bases to trimming and J lost 4 bases; unmatched junction nucleotides: 4. The germline V gene has CDR1 KGHSH and CDR2 LQKENI. The CDR3 is made up of 14 amino acids. The CDR3 nucleotides read TGTGCCAGCTCACCAGCACAGGGGAGAGAGACCCAGTACTTC. It codes for CASSPAQGRETQYF.

This clonotype occurred many times. The rearrangement links TRBV19 to TRBJ1-2; 7 bases are shared with TRBD1. The CDR3 spans 15 residues. Germline V lookup: CDR1 LNHDA, CDR2 SQIVND (reference sequence). V lost 3 bases to trimming and J lost 4 bases; unmatched junction nucleotides: 8. The CDR3 here is CASSIKTGPLYGYTF. The CDR3 DNA follows: TGTGCCAGTAGTATTAAGACAGGGCCTCTCTATGGCTACACCTTC.

The table lists this clonotype with a few counts. J is TRBJ1-1 and V is TRBV6-2 or TRBV6-3; D is ambiguous. Trimming stripped 7 bases from V and 0 bases from J, with 12 bases between. Per the germline V gene, CDR1 is MNHEY and CDR2 is SVGEGT. The length of the CDR3 is 14 residues. CDR3 amino acids: CASTQTAMNTEAFF. The CDR3 nucleotides are TGTGCCAGCACCCAGACCGCTATGAACACTGAAGCTTTCTTT.

The rearrangement joins TRBV12-5 to TRBJ2-7; D unclear. Deletions cut 5 bases from V and 0 bases from J, with 8 bases between. The CDR3 is 13 amino acids. CDR1 is LGHNT, CDR2 FRNRAP, per germline. CDR3 amino acids: CASGLPDSYEQYF. The CDR3 nucleotides are TGTGCTAGTGGTCTGCCGGACTCCTACGAGCAGTACTTC.